The clone carrying this T cell receptor beta chain has only one observation. Its cognate antigen is unknown. Produced via immunoSEQ multiplex PCR; TCRdb's table is partial and in-frame only. In the table there are about 86,000 clones, around four fifths of which are singletons. The CDR3 spans 13 residues. CDR1 and CDR2 (germline): SGHTA, FQGNSA. The ends were cut back, 1 base at V and 8 bases at J, with 11 bases in the middle. Stated time point: blood 4 weeks post-SBRT, at nephrectomy. Treatment described: 15 Gy SBRT to primary tumor, nephrectomy 4 weeks later. Radiation-treated patients gave blood at baseline, week 2 and week 4. This record belongs to a study of radiation and T cells in renal cell carcinoma. Study outcomes and limitations: Top tumor clonotypes rose in blood 2 weeks post-radiation, then contracted. No pretreatment tumor biopsies were available for baseline clonotypes.

The sample was blood, taken from a patient whose treatment included radiotherapy and nephrectomy. The sequence derives from a man aged 45-65 years with renal cell carcinoma. The gene calls are TRBV7-2 and TRBJ1-2, with D tentatively TRBD1 (5 bases). CDR3 DNA: TGTGCCAGCAGCTTAGGCGGGGGAGAGGGCTACACCTTC. Translated: CASSLGGGEGYTF.